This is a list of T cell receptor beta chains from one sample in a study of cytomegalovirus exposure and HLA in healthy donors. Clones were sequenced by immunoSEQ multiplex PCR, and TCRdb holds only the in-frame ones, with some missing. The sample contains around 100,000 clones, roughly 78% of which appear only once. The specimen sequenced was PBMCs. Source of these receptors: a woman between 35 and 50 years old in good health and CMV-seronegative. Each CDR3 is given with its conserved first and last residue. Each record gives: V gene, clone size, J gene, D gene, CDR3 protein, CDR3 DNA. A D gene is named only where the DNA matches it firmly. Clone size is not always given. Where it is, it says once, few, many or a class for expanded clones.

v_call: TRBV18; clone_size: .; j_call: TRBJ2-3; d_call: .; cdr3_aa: CASSHRDGRTTTDTQYF; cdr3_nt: TGTGCCAGCTCACACAGGGATGGCCGCACTACCACAGATACGCAGTATTTT
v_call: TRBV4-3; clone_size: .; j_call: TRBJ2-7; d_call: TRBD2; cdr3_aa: CASSQESLAGVEQYF; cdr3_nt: TGCGCCAGCAGCCAAGAGTCACTAGCGGGAGTCGAGCAGTACTTC
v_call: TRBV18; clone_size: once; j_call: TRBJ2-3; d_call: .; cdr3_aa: CASSPGLRGASDSDTQYF; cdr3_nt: TGTGCCAGCTCACCGGGACTCAGGGGGGCTAGCGACTCAGATACGCAGTATTTT
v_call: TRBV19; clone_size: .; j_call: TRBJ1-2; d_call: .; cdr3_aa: CASSPQGYGYTF; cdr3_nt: TGTGCCAGTAGTCCTCAGGGATATGGCTACACCTTC
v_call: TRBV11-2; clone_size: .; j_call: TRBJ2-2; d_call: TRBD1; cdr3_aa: CASSFQSGTGNTGELFF; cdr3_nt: TGTGCCAGCAGCTTCCAGTCCGGGACAGGGAACACCGGGGAGCTGTTTTTT
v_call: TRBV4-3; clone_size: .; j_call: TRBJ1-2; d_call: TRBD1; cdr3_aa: CASSQADRAHYGYTF; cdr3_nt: TGCGCCAGCAGCCAAGCCGACAGGGCCCACTATGGCTACACCTTC
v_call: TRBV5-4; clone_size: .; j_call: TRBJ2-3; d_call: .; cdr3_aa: CASSHSTGTDTQYF; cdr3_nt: TGTGCCAGCAGCCACTCTACGGGGACAGATACGCAGTATTTT
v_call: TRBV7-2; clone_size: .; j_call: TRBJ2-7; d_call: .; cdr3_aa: CASSLAGRISSYEQYF; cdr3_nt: TGTGCCAGCAGCTTAGCTGGTCGCATCAGCTCCTACGAGCAGTACTTC
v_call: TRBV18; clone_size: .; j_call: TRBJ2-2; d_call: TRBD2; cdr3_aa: CASSPWEGAGELFF; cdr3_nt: TGTGCCAGCTCACCCTGGGAGGGAGCCGGGGAGCTGTTTTTT
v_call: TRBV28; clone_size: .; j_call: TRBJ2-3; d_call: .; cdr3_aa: CASSLTDTQYF; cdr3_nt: TGTGCCAGCAGTCTCACAGATACGCAGTATTTT
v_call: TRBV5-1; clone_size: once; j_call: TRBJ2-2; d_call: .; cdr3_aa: CASSLGGGRTGELFF; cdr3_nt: TGCGCCAGCAGCTTGGGAGGAGGTCGCACCGGGGAGCTGTTTTTT
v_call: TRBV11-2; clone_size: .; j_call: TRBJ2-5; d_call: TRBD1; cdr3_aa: CASSSGQAARGEQYF; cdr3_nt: TGTGCCAGCAGCTCGGGACAGGCGGCCCGGGGTGAGCAGTACTTC
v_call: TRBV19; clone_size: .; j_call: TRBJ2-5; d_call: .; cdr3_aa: CASRGRSLRETQYF; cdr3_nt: TGTGCCAGTAGGGGCAGAAGCCTGAGAGAGACCCAGTACTTC
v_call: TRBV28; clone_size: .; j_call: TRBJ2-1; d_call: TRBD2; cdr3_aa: CASKERTSGMTRVNEQFF; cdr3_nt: TGTGCCAGCAAAGAAAGAACTAGCGGGATGACGAGGGTCAATGAGCAGTTCTTC
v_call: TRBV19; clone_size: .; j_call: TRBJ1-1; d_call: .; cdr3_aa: CASSTLELNTEAFF; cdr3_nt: TGTGCCAGTAGTACATTAGAGTTGAACACTGAAGCTTTCTTT
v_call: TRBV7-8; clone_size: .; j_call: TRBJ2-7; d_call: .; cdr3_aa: CASSLASWRANYEQYF; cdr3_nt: TGTGCCAGCAGCTTAGCCAGCTGGAGGGCCAACTACGAGCAGTACTTC
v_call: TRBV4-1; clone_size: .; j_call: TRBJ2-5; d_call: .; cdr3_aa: CASSQEGSGQETQYF; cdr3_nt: TGCGCCAGCAGCCAAGAAGGTAGCGGCCAGGAGACCCAGTACTTC
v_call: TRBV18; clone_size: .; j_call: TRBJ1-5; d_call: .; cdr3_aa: CASSPRESNQPQHF; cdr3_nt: TGTGCCAGCTCGCCGAGGGAAAGCAATCAGCCCCAGCATTTT
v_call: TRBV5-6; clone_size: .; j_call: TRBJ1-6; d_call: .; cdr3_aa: CASSLDSSYNSPLHF; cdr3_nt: TGTGCCAGCAGCCTGGACAGCTCCTATAATTCACCCCTCCACTTT
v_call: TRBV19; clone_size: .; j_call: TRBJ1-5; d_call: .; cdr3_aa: CASSTTGGEPQHF; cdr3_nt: TGTGCCAGTAGCACAACGGGGGGCGAGCCCCAGCATTTT
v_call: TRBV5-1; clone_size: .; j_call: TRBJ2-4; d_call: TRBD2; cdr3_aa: CASSLVGLAGGKNIQYF; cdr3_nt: TGCGCCAGCAGCCTGGTGGGACTAGCGGGAGGGAAAAACATTCAGTACTTC
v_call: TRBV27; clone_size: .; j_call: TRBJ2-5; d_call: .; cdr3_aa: CASSPYRVRETQYF; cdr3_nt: TGTGCCAGCAGTCCGTACAGGGTTCGGGAGACCCAGTACTTC
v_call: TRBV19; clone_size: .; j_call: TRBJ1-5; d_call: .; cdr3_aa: CASSTRRDQPQHF; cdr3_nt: TGTGCCAGTAGTACCCGCAGGGATCAGCCCCAGCATTTT
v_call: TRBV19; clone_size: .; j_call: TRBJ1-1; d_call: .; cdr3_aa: CASSIADRGTEAFF; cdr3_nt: TGTGCCAGTAGTATAGCTGACCGAGGAACTGAAGCTTTCTTT
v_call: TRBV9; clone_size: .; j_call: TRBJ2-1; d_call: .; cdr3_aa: CASSALPGLRGNEQFF; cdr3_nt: TGTGCCAGCAGCGCCCTACCGGGACTCCGAGGGAATGAGCAGTTCTTC
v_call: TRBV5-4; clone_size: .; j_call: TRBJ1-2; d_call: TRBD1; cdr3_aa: CASSEGQGELYGYTF; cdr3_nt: TGTGCCAGCAGCGAGGGACAGGGGGAACTCTATGGCTACACCTTC
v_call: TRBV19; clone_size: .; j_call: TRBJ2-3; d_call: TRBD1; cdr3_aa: CASRQGSPKDTQYF; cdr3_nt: TGTGCCAGTCGACAGGGGTCCCCAAAGGATACGCAGTATTTT
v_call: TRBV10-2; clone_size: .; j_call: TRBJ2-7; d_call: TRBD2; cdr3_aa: CASSLSGRAAYEQYF; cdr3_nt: TGCGCCAGCAGTCTAAGCGGGAGGGCCGCCTACGAGCAGTACTTC
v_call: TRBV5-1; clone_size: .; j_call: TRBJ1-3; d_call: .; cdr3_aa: CASSPGTPRSGNTIYF; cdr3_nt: TGCGCCAGCAGCCCCGGGACACCCCGCTCTGGAAACACCATATATTTT
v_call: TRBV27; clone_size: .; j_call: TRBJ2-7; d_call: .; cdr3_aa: CASSGEPGLEQYF; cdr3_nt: TGTGCCAGTTCGGGAGAGCCGGGTCTCGAGCAGTACTTC